A single sample gave rise to the 25 T cell receptor beta chains below, sequenced in a study of beta chain features in type 1 diabetes. Study-wide findings and caveats: Within each of all four CD4+ subsets, Type 1 diabetes patients had TCRB CDR3s that were moderately but significantly shorter.

Every isolated RNA sample was fully reverse transcribed, so sequencing captured expressed TCRB transcripts. Produced via immunoSEQ multiplex PCR; TCRdb's table is partial and in-frame only. Here the sample spans hundreds of thousands of clones, more than 12% being singletons. These TCRs' antigens remain unknown. Sequencing input: naive CD4+ T cells from blood. These receptors all stem from a man aged 18 to 30 with type 1 diabetes.

DNA of the CDR3: TGTGCCAGCAGTGAAGAGAGCCCTTACGAGCAGTACTTC. Its protein product is CASSEESPYEQYF. V gene TRBV2 combines with J gene TRBJ2-7; the D is unclear. Per the germline V gene, CDR1 is SNHLY and CDR2 is FYNNEI. Trimming pared 1 base from V and 4 bases from J, leaving 8 bases between. The CDR3 extends over 13 amino acids.

The table lists this clone with a few counts. The chain couples TRBV7-2 to TRBJ1-5; no definite D call. Germline loops: CDR1 SGHTA, CDR2 FQGNSA. Between the trimmed V and J ends, which lost 1 base and 9 bases, there was a span of 13 bases. The CDR3 is made up of 14 amino acids. CDR3 DNA sequence: TGTGCCAGCAGCTTAGTAGACTATCGGGCGCCCCAGCATTTT. Translating it yields CASSLVDYRAPQHF.

The table lists this clone with a few counts. One junction end does not reproduce the germline sequence, and a read error may be involved. The chain carries TRBV7-2 and TRBJ2-5, with D possibly being TRBD2 (5 bases). This CDR3 contains 15 residues. The V gene's germline CDR1 is SGHTA and CDR2 FQGNSA. CDR3 nucleotides: TGTGCCAGCAGCTTACGGGCAAAGGATGGGAGACCCAGCCACTTC. As protein: CASSLRAKDGRPSHF.

The chain couples TRBV5-1 to TRBJ2-7; D gene ambiguous. Trimming took 1 base from V and 5 from J, leaving 4 bases between them. This CDR3 comprises 11 residues. The germline CDR1 and CDR2 sequences are SGHRS and YFSETQ. DNA for the CDR3: TGCGCCAGCAGCTTGAACGACGAGCAGTACTTC. This translates into CASSLNDEQYF.

This chain connects TRBV11-3 to TRBJ2-7; TRBD1 might be the D (6 bases). V was shortened by 4 bases and J by 3 bases, with 13 bases between the two germline ends. Looked up from germline, CDR1 is SGHNT and CDR2 is YENEEA. CDR3 size: 14 residues. DNA for the CDR3: TGTGCCAGCAGCTGGGGGCCGGACAGCTACGAGCAGTACTTC. It translates to CASSWGPDSYEQYF.

This sequence joins TRBV5-6 and TRBJ2-1; TRBD2 agrees at 9 bases. This CDR3 is built from 15 residues. CDR1 is SGHDT and CDR2 is YYEEEE in the germline V gene. With 0 bases clipped from V and 4 bases from J, the junction kept 2 bases outside the gene matches. The CDR3 here is CASSLGLAVYNEQFF. The CDR3 DNA is TGTGCCAGCAGCTTGGGACTAGCGGTTTACAATGAGCAGTTCTTC. Variable domain in full (rest from reference TRBV5-6 and TRBJ2-1): DAGVTQSPTHLIKTRGQQVTLRCSPKSGHDTVSWYQQALGQGPQFIFQYYEEEERQRGNFPDRFSGHQFPNYSSELNVNALLLGDSALYLCASSLGLAVYNEQFFGPGTRLTVL.

This chain links TRBV9 with TRBJ1-2; 8 nucleotides agree with TRBD1. The germline V gene has CDR1 SGDLS and CDR2 YYNGEE. The V segment lost 3 bases and the J segment 7 bases; nucleotides outside the gene matches: 8. The CDR3 is made up of 14 amino acids. The CDR3 reads CASSDNRGIAGYTF. The CDR3, as DNA: TGTGCCAGCAGCGACAACAGGGGGATCGCTGGCTACACCTTC.

The chain has TRBV7-2 and TRBJ1-3; unclear D gene. The CDR3 spans 16 residues. The V end was cut by 5 bases, the J end by 4 bases, with 18 bases between. CDR1 and CDR2 from the germline V gene are SGHTA and FQGNSA. CDR3 coding DNA: TGTGCCAGCAGCCTAATGAGTGGGATCATCGGAAACACCATATATTTT. It codes for CASSLMSGIIGNTIYF.

Only a few counts were recorded for this clone. The chain employs TRBV30 and TRBJ1-2; 9 nucleotides match TRBD1. The V gene's germline CDR1 is GTSNPN and CDR2 SVGIG (reference sequence). V lost 8 bases, J lost 4 bases, and 2 bases stayed unmatched. The CDR3 has 11 amino acids. The CDR3 DNA follows: TGTGCCGGGGGACAGGGCTATGGCTACACCTTC. It yields the protein CAGGQGYGYTF.

The chain has TRBV7-9 and TRBJ1-5; weak D call: TRBD1 (6 bases). Germline V lookup: CDR1 SEHNR, CDR2 FQNEAQ (reference sequence). Between the trimmed V and J ends, which lost 5 bases and 9 bases, there was a span of 14 bases. The CDR3 covers 13 residues. Written as DNA, the CDR3 is TGTGCCAGCAGCGACCGGGGGCCTCGGCCCCAGCATTTT. Translating it yields CASSDRGPRPQHF. Full variable domain (rest looked up from reference TRBV7-9 and TRBJ1-5): DTGVSQNPRHKITKRGQNVTFRCDPISEHNRLYWYRQTLGQGPEFLTYFQNEAQLEKSRLLSDRFSAERPKGSFSTLEIQRTEQGDSAMYLCASSDRGPRPQHFGDGTRLSIL.

The count of this clone is one. The chain employs TRBV7-3 and TRBJ2-6; no definite D call. The germline V gene encodes CDR1 SGHTA and CDR2 FQGTGA. V lost 7 bases, J lost 1 base, and 8 bases lay in between. The length of the CDR3 is 14 residues. The DNA for the CDR3 is TGTGCCAGCACCCAAGGGTCTGGGGCCAACGTCCTGACTTTC. Encoded protein: CASTQGSGANVLTF.

This clone was observed a handful of times. The J gene is TRBJ1-4, the V gene TRBV5-1; D possibly corresponds to TRBD1 (5 bases). The ends were cut back, 4 bases at V and 8 bases at J, with 15 bases in the middle. CDR1 is SGHRS, CDR2 YFSETQ, per germline. This CDR3 spans 14 amino acids. The CDR3 spells CASSPRTPDEKLFF. CDR3 coding DNA: TGCGCCAGCAGCCCGCGGACACCGGACGAAAAACTGTTTTTT.

This clone has more than one count but fewer than ten. The rearrangement uses TRBV4-1 and TRBJ2-1; D might be TRBD2 (6 bases). CDR3 length: 18 residues. Trimming pared 1 base from V and 4 bases from J, leaving 20 bases between. CDR1 is MGHRA, CDR2 YSYEKL, per germline. The CDR3 loop is CASSQAAGGDQPYNEQFF. CDR3 in DNA: TGCGCCAGCAGCCAAGCCGCAGGAGGGGACCAGCCTTACAATGAGCAGTTCTTC.

The chain recombines TRBV11-1 with TRBJ2-1, with 12 positions matching TRBD2. Germline CDR1 SGHAT, CDR2 FQDESV (reference sequence). V was clipped by 5 bases and J by 5 bases; unmatched bases: 4. The CDR3 extends over 15 amino acids. Written as DNA, the CDR3 is TGTGCCAGCAGCCTCAGACTAGCGGGAGACAATGAGCAGTTCTTC. Its protein product is CASSLRLAGDNEQFF.

Only a few counts were recorded for this clone. This chain uses TRBV7-2 with TRBJ2-7, with TRBD1 matching 9 bases. Unmatched junction bases numbered 13, after V lost 3 bases and J lost 4 bases. Germline CDR1 is SGHTA and CDR2 is FQGNSA. The CDR3 contains 17 residues. CDR3: CASSFSWDRESGYEQYF. The CDR3 region has the DNA TGTGCCAGCAGCTTCTCCTGGGACAGGGAGTCGGGTTACGAGCAGTACTTC. Full variable domain (missing parts from reference TRBV7-2 and TRBJ2-7): GAGVSQSPSNKVTEKGKDVELRCDPISGHTALYWYRQSLGQGLEFLIYFQGNSAPDKSGLPSDRFSAERTGGSVSTLTIQRTQQEDSAVYLCASSFSWDRESGYEQYFGPGTRLTVT.

This clone appeared a few times. V and J are TRBV28 and TRBJ1-4; 7 bases map to TRBD1. The CDR3 runs 14 residues. Trimming removed 4 bases from V and 5 bases from J; junction bases left unmatched: 4. Germline lookup yields CDR1 MDHEN and CDR2 SYDVKM. The CDR3 loop is CASSSGDRNEKLFF. The CDR3 DNA reads as TGTGCCAGCAGTTCTGGGGACAGAAATGAAAAACTGTTTTTT.

V is TRBV28 and J is TRBJ1-2; TRBD1 might be the D (5 bases). The V end lost 5 bases, the J end lost 4 bases, and 17 bases lay between the germline ends. CDR3 length: 15 amino acids. The germline CDR1 and CDR2 sequences are MDHEN and SYDVKM. The CDR3 loop reads CASSRSWGKGYGYTF. Here the CDR3 DNA reads TGTGCCAGCAGTCGCTCATGGGGCAAAGGCTATGGCTACACCTTC.

In its sample, this clone was seen a few times. This chain joins TRBV15 and TRBJ2-1, with a tentative D call TRBD2 (5 bases). Germline assignment: CDR1 LNHNV and CDR2 YYDKDF (reference sequence). This CDR3 is built from 17 residues. The V gene lost 8 bases and the J gene lost 1 base, with 21 bases spanning the gap. The CDR3 DNA reads as TGTGCCACCTCCGCAGGCCCTCCAGCGGCTTCCTACAATGAGCAGTTCTTC. Residues: CATSAGPPAASYNEQFF.

This clone was recorded a few times. CDR3 DNA sequence: TGTGCCTGGACCTCGACAGCACACAATCAGCCCCAGCATTTT. Its protein product is CAWTSTAHNQPQHF. The chain couples TRBV30 to TRBJ1-5, with a possible D match to TRBD1 (5 bases). This CDR3 is built from 14 residues. V lost 4 bases and J lost 3, with 13 bases in between. Per the germline V gene, CDR1 is GTSNPN and CDR2 is SVGIG (reference sequence).

V usage is TRBV2 and J usage is TRBJ2-3; 8 positions agree with TRBD2. Germline loops: CDR1 SNHLY, CDR2 FYNNEI. The CDR3 covers 17 residues. J gave up 2 bases and V 8 bases, and 15 bases lay outside the gene matches. The CDR3 loop reads CASPLAGFLPYTDTQYF. CDR3 bases: TGTGCCAGCCCCCTAGCGGGTTTTCTGCCTTACACAGATACGCAGTATTTT. The complete variable domain, with remaining parts taken from reference TRBV2 and TRBJ2-3, reads EPEVTQTPSHQVTQMGQEVILRCVPISNHLYFYWYRQILGQKVEFLVSFYNNEISEKSEIFDDQFSVERPDGSNFTLKIRSTKLEDSAMYFCASPLAGFLPYTDTQYFGPGTRLTVL.

V gene TRBV30 combines with J gene TRBJ2-6; D is unresolved. Per germline, CDR1 GTSNPN and CDR2 SVGIG (reference sequence). CDR3 length: 13 amino acids. V was shortened by 4 bases and J by 8 bases, with 12 bases between the two germline ends. The CDR3 nucleotides are TGTGCCTGGACCTGGGGTTTTTCCAACGTCCTGACTTTC. It translates to CAWTWGFSNVLTF. Together with reference TRBV30 and TRBJ2-6, the CDR3 gives the full variable domain: SQTIHQWPATLVQPVGSPLSLECTVEGTSNPNLYWYRQAAGRGLQLLFYSVGIGQISSEVPQNLSASRPQDRQFILSSKKLLLSDSGFYLCAWTWGFSNVLTFGAGSRLTVL.

This clone was counted only a few times. This chain connects TRBV4-3 to TRBJ1-5; D call uncertain. The V gene lost 0 bases and the J gene lost 7 bases, with 10 bases spanning the gap. The CDR3 spans 14 residues. Per germline, CDR1 LGHNA and CDR2 YSLEER. CDR3 region: CASSQDWGTQPQHF. CDR3 nucleotide sequence: TGCGCCAGCAGCCAAGATTGGGGAACCCAGCCCCAGCATTTT.

This rearrangement joins TRBV30 to TRBJ2-1; 8 bases align to TRBD2. V lost 3 bases to trimming and J lost 8 bases; unmatched junction nucleotides: 6. Germline lookup yields CDR1 GTSNPN and CDR2 SVGIG (reference sequence). The CDR3 is made up of 13 amino acids. The DNA for the CDR3 is TGTGCCTGGAGCTTAACGGGGGGGCATGAGCAGTTCTTC. The encoded protein is CAWSLTGGHEQFF. Supplemented by reference TRBV30 and TRBJ2-1, the full variable domain reads SQTIHQWPATLVQPVGSPLSLECTVEGTSNPNLYWYRQAAGRGLQLLFYSVGIGQISSEVPQNLSASRPQDRQFILSSKKLLLSDSGFYLCAWSLTGGHEQFFGPGTRLTVL.

The chain couples TRBV5-1 to TRBJ2-3; D is undetermined. CDR3 length equals 14 residues. Between the trimmed V and J ends, which lost 4 bases and 4 bases, there was a span of 13 bases. The V gene's germline CDR1 is SGHRS and CDR2 YFSETQ. CDR3 loop: CASSAQGVSDTQYF. The CDR3 DNA reads TGCGCCAGCAGCGCCCAAGGCGTCTCAGATACGCAGTATTTT.

There are a few counts of this clone. The chain employs TRBV25-1 and TRBJ1-5; TRBD1 aligns across 7 bases. The J segment lost 4 bases and the V segment lost 8 bases, leaving 5 bases of the junction unmatched. The CDR3 is 13 residues long. CDR1 is MGHDK and CDR2 is SYGVNS in the germline V gene. The CDR3 loop reads CASGGQLNQPQHF. As DNA, the CDR3 is TGTGCCAGCGGGGGACAGTTAAATCAGCCCCAGCATTTT.